The rows below give T cell receptor beta chains drawn from one sample of a study of T-cell memory formation after mild COVID-19. TCRdb reanalysed the 5' RACE reads using MiXCR and keeps one entry per CDR3 protein. The sample has roughly 250,000 distinct CDR3 sequences; 16% are singletons. The sequenced material came from PBMCs or a T cell subset sorted from them (not recorded which). These receptors were taken from a man aged 18 to 29 who had mild COVID-19 (a few samples of this study predate the infection). Cell type and time point are not known. Each CDR3 is given with its conserved first and last residue. D genes are given only for firm matches. A clone size is listed for some rows: how often the clone was seen (once, few, many), or a class if it is expanded.

cdr3_nt	cdr3_aa	d_call	j_call	v_call	clone_size
TGTGCCAGCAGCACCCGGGACGGTAATGAAAAACTGTTTTTT	CASSTRDGNEKLFF	NA	TRBJ1-4	TRBV5-4	few
TGTGCCAGCTCACCACCGAATAACCTAGATACTGAAGCTTTCTTT	CASSPPNNLDTEAFF	NA	TRBJ1-1	TRBV18	NA
TGTGCCAGCAGTCCTCTCCTCGGGCGCACTGAAGCTTTCTTT	CASSPLLGRTEAFF	NA	TRBJ1-1	TRBV12-3/TRBV12-4	few
TGTGCCAGCAGCTTAAAAGGGACAGCCTCCAATGAGCAGTTCTTC	CASSLKGTASNEQFF	TRBD1	TRBJ2-1	TRBV7-9	NA
TGCAGTGCCCGTTCCTGGAGTACAGATACGCAGTATTTT	CSARSWSTDTQYF	NA	TRBJ2-3	TRBV20-1	few
TGCAGCGTTGGAAGTTGGCCAGGGGAGCTAAACTATGGCTACACCTTC	CSVGSWPGELNYGYTF	NA	TRBJ1-2	TRBV29-1	few
TGTGCCAGCAGCCAAGAGGTGGACAGCGGTTTTATAGACACTGAAGCTTTCTTT	CASSQEVDSGFIDTEAFF	NA	TRBJ1-1	TRBV4-2	few
TGTGCCAGCTCACCAAACAGGGGTTCCAGCTCCTATAATTCACCCCTCCACTTT	CASSPNRGSSSYNSPLHF	TRBD1	TRBJ1-6	TRBV18	NA
TGTGCCAGCAGTGGGGCCGGTCCGCTGGAGCAGTACTTC	CASSGAGPLEQYF	NA	TRBJ2-7	TRBV27	few
TGTGCCAGCAGCTTAAACTGGGGCAAATACAGGCACAATGAGCAGTTCTTC	CASSLNWGKYRHNEQFF	NA	TRBJ2-1	TRBV7-9	few
TGTGCCAGTACCGAGGGGAGGACGGCCGATCTAAATTTCTTT	CASTEGRTADLNFF	NA	TRBJ1-1	TRBV19	few
TGTGCCAGCAGGCAGGGGGACGAGACCCAGTACTTC	CASRQGDETQYF	TRBD1	TRBJ2-5	TRBV2	NA
TGTGCCAGCAGTGCCGCGGAATACAATGAGCAGTTCTTC	CASSAAEYNEQFF	NA	TRBJ2-1	TRBV2	NA
TGTGCCATCAGGGCTAGCGGCCAAGAGACCCAGTACTTC	CAIRASGQETQYF	TRBD2	TRBJ2-5	TRBV10-3	NA